The clone carrying this TCR beta chain has ten or more counts. This sample is part of a study of prognosis after radiotherapy for stage I lung cancer. On the study more broadly: About five patients had oligometastatic NSCLC after their primary tumor was surgically resected, and fourteen patients had newly diagnosed primary stage I lung tumors.

The CDR3 has 13 residues. Per the germline V gene, CDR1 is DFQATT and CDR2 is SNEGSKA (reference sequence). V was cut by 8 bases and J by 3 bases, with 16 bases left in between. TCR beta CDR3 was amplified from genomic DNA by two-round multiplex PCR. Amplification in first-round PCR relied on primers specific to each TRBV and TRBJ gene. TCRdb independently ran MiXCR on the multiplex PCR reads; one entry per CDR3 protein. The table includes around 13,000 distinct CDR3 sequences, roughly 30% detected once. This receptor was taken from a donor over 45 with non-small cell lung cancer. The gene calls are TRBV20-1 and TRBJ1-2, with a tentative D call TRBD1 (5 bases). The sample in question was PBMCs, obtained before or after stereotactic body radiation therapy (not recorded which). This CDR3 is CSPKGAGDYGYTF. The CDR3 nucleotides read TGCAGTCCGAAAGGGGCCGGGGACTATGGCTACACCTTC.